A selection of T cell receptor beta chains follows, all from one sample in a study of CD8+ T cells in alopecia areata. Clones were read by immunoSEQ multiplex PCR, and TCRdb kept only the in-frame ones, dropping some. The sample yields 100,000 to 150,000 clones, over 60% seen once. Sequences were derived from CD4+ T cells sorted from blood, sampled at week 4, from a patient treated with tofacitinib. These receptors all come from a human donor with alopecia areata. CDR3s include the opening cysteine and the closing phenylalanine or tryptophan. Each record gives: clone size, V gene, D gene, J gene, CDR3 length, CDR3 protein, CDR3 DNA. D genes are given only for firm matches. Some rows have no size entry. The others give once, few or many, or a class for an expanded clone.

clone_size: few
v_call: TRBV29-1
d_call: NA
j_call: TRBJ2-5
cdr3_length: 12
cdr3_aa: CSVDGPWETQYF
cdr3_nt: TGCAGCGTTGACGGCCCCTGGGAGACCCAGTACTTC

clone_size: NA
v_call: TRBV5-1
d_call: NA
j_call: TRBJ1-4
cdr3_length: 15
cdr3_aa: CASSLTASTNEKLFF
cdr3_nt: TGCGCCAGCAGCTTGACCGCGTCAACTAATGAAAAACTGTTTTTT

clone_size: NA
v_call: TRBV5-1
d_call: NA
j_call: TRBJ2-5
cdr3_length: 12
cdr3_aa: CASSLVGETQYF
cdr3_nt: TGCGCCAGCAGCTTGGTAGGGGAGACCCAGTACTTC

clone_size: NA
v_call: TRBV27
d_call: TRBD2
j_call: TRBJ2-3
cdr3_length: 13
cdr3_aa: CASRGTRDDTQYF
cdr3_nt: TGTGCCAGCCGGGGGACTAGGGATGATACGCAGTATTTT

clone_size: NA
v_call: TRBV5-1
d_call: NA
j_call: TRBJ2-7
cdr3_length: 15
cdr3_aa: CASSFSRDPSYEQYF
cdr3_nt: TGCGCCAGCAGCTTTTCCAGGGACCCGTCCTACGAGCAGTACTTC

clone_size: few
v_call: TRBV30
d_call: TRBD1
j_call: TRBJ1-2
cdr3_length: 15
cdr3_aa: CAWKRDRGRNYGYTF
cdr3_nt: TGTGCCTGGAAGAGGGACAGGGGGAGAAACTATGGCTACACCTTC

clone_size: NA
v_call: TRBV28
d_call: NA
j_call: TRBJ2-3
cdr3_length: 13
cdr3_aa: CASSLQATDTQYF
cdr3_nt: TGTGCCAGCAGTTTACAGGCAACAGATACGCAGTATTTT

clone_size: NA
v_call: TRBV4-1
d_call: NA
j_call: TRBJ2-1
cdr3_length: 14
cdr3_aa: CASSQDRGLGEQFF
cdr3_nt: TGCGCCAGCAGCCAAGATAGGGGGTTAGGTGAGCAGTTCTTC

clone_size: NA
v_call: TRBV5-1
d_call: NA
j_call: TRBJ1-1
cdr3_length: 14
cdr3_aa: CASSWTQMNTEAFF
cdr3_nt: TGCGCCAGCAGCTGGACCCAGATGAACACTGAAGCTTTCTTT

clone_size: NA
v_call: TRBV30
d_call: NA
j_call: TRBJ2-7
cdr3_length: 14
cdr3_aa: CAWSSSSVSYEQYF
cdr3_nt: TGTGCCTGGAGTTCTTCTAGCGTCTCCTACGAGCAGTACTTC

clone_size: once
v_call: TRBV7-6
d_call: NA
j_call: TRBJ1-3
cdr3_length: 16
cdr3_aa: CASSLGAPGSGNTIYF
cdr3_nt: TGTGCCAGCAGCTTAGGGGCGCCGGGCTCTGGAAACACCATATATTTT

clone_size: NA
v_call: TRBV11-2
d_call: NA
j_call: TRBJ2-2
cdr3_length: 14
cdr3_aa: CASSFTKNTGELFF
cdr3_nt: TGTGCCAGCAGCTTTACGAAGAACACCGGGGAGCTGTTTTTT

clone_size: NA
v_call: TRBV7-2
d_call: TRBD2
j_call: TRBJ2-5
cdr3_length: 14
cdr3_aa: CASSRGLAGETQYF
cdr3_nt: TGTGCCAGCAGCCGTGGACTAGCGGGAGAGACCCAGTACTTC

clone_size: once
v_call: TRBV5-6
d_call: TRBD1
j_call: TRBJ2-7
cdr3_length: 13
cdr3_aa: CASSEGTAYEQYF
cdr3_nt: TGTGCCAGCAGCGAGGGGACAGCCTACGAGCAGTACTTC

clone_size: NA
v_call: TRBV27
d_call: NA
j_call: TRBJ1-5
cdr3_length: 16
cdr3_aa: CASSAQGRLVNQPQHF
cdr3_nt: TGTGCCAGCAGTGCCCAGGGGAGGCTTGTCAATCAGCCCCAGCATTTT

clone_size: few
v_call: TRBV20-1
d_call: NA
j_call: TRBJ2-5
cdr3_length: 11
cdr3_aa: CSARGQETQYF
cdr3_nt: TGCAGTGCTAGAGGACAAGAGACCCAGTACTTC

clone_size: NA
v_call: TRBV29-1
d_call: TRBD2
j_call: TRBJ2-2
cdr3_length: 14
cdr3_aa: CSVETSGVTGELFF
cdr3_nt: TGCAGCGTGGAGACTAGCGGGGTGACCGGGGAGCTGTTTTTT

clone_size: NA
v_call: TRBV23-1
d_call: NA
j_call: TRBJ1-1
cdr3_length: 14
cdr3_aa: CASRPPTVYTEAFF
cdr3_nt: TGCGCCAGCAGGCCTCCGACCGTTTACACTGAAGCTTTCTTT

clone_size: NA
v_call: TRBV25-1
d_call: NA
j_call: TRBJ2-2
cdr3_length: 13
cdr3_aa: CASTPRNTGELFF
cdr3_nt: TGTGCCAGCACCCCAAGGAACACCGGGGAGCTGTTTTTT

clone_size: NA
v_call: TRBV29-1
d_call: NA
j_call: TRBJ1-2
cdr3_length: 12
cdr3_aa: CSVDRGAYGYTF
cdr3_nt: TGCAGCGTTGACAGGGGTGCCTATGGCTACACCTTC

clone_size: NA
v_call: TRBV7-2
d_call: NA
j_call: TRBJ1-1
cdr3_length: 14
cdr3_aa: CASSFQGIDTEAFF
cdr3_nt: TGTGCCAGCAGCTTCCAAGGGATAGACACTGAAGCTTTCTTT

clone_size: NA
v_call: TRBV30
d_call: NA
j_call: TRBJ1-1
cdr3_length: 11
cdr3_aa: CAWNLVTEAFF
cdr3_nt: TGTGCCTGGAATTTAGTGACTGAAGCTTTCTTT

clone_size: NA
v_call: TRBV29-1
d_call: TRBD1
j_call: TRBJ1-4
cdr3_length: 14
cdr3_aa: CSVLTGTANEKLFF
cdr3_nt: TGCAGCGTTCTCACCGGGACAGCTAATGAAAAACTGTTTTTT

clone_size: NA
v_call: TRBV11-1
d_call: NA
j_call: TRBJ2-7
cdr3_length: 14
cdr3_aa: CASSLERGPYEQYF
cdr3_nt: TGTGCCAGCAGCTTAGAGAGGGGCCCCTACGAGCAGTACTTC

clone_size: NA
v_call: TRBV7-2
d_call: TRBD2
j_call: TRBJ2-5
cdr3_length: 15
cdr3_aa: CASSSQTSGQETQYF
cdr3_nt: TGTGCCAGCAGCTCACAGACTAGCGGCCAAGAGACCCAGTACTTC

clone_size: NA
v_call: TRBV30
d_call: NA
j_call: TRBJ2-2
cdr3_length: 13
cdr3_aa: CAWSAVMRGQLFF
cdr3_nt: TGTGCCTGGAGCGCGGTCATGAGGGGACAACTGTTTTTT

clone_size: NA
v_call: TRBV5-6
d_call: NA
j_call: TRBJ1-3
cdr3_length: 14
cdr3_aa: CASSLPASGNTIYF
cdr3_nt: TGTGCCAGCAGCTTGCCCGCGTCCGGAAACACCATATATTTT

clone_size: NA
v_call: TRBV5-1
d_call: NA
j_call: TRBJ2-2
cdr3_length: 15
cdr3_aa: CASSPREPGTGELFF
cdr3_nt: TGCGCCAGCAGCCCCCGGGAACCCGGTACCGGGGAGCTGTTTTTT

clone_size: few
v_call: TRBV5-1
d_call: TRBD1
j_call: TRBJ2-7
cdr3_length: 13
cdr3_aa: CASSFTQGYEQYF
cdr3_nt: TGCGCCAGCAGCTTTACACAGGGGTACGAGCAGTACTTC

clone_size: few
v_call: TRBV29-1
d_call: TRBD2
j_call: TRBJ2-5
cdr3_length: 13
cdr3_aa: CSVGLAGGETQYF
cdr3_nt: TGCAGCGTTGGACTAGCGGGAGGAGAGACCCAGTACTTC

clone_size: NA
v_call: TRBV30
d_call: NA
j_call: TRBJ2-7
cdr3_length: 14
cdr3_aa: CAWTKDARFYEQYF
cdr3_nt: TGTGCCTGGACCAAGGACGCCCGATTTTACGAGCAGTACTTC

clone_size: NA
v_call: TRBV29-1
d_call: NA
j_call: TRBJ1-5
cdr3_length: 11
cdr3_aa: CSVGEGGPQHF
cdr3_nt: TGCAGCGTTGGAGAAGGGGGGCCCCAGCATTTT

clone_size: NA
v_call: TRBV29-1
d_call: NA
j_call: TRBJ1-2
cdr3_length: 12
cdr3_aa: CSVRGGGGGYTF
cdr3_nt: TGCAGCGTTCGGGGTGGCGGGGGTGGCTACACCTTC